The rows below give T cell receptor beta chains drawn from one sample of a study of cytomegalovirus exposure and HLA in healthy donors. This table comes from immunoSEQ multiplex PCR, and its TCRdb copy is limited to in-frame clones, with some not included. The sample contains almost 200,000 clones, over 75% of which appear only once. Sequencing was done on a sample of PBMCs. These receptors originate from a woman aged 45 to 65 in good health and CMV-seronegative. CDR3s include the opening cysteine and the closing phenylalanine or tryptophan. A D gene is named only where the DNA matches it firmly. Some rows have no size entry. The others give once, few or many, or a class for an expanded clone.

J gene | CDR3 length | D gene | V gene | clone size | CDR3 protein | CDR3 DNA
TRBJ2-3 | 14 | - | TRBV5-1 | - | CASSFQDRTDTQYF | TGCGCCAGCAGCTTTCAGGACAGAACAGATACGCAGTATTTT
TRBJ2-3 | 15 | - | TRBV28 | - | CASSLLAGYTDTQYF | TGTGCCAGCAGTTTACTGGCGGGCTACACAGATACGCAGTATTTT
TRBJ2-1 | 12 | - | TRBV25-1 | - | CASLGDDGEQFF | TGTGCCAGCTTAGGAGATGACGGGGAGCAGTTCTTC
TRBJ2-7 | 15 | TRBD2 | TRBV5-5 | - | CASSREGGRADEQYF | TGTGCCAGCAGCAGGGAGGGCGGGAGGGCCGACGAGCAGTACTTC
TRBJ1-5 | 15 | - | TRBV5-3 | - | CAQHGPGIFYQPQHF | TGTGCCCAGCATGGGCCAGGGATTTTCTATCAGCCCCAGCATTTT
TRBJ1-6 | 16 | - | TRBV11-2 | - | CASSLGAGSYNSPLHF | TGTGCCAGCAGCTTAGGGGCGGGTTCCTATAATTCACCCCTCCACTTT
TRBJ2-7 | 15 | TRBD1 | TRBV6-6 | - | CASRETGTVLYEQYF | TGTGCCAGCAGGGAAACCGGGACAGTACTCTACGAGCAGTACTTC
TRBJ2-2 | 13 | - | TRBV5-1 | - | CASCPGNTGELFF | TGCGCCAGCTGCCCCGGGAACACCGGGGAGCTGTTTTTT
TRBJ2-7 | 13 | - | TRBV19 | - | CASSTGVPYEQYF | TGTGCCAGTAGTACGGGGGTTCCCTACGAGCAGTACTTC
TRBJ2-5 | 14 | - | TRBV18 | - | CASSPRMEKETQYF | TGTGCCAGCTCACCACGGATGGAGAAAGAGACCCAGTACTTC
TRBJ1-5 | 12 | - | TRBV19 | - | CASSPLNQPQHF | TGTGCCAGTAGTCCACTAAATCAGCCCCAGCATTTT
TRBJ1-2 | 14 | - | TRBV14 | - | CASSQLPGLYGYTF | TGTGCCAGCAGCCAATTGCCAGGGCTCTATGGCTACACCTTC
TRBJ2-3 | 12 | - | TRBV29-1 | - | CSVLPSTDTQYF | TGCAGCGTCCTACCGTCCACAGATACGCAGTATTTT
TRBJ2-5 | 13 | - | TRBV9 | - | CASSAPAQGTQYF | TGTGCCAGCAGCGCCCCCGCCCAGGGGACCCAGTACTTC
TRBJ1-5 | 12 | - | TRBV28 | - | CASSLNYQPQHF | TGTGCCAGCAGTTTAAACTATCAGCCCCAGCATTTT
TRBJ2-7 | 15 | - | TRBV4-3 | - | CASSQALALSYEQYF | TGCGCCAGCAGCCAAGCCTTGGCCCTCAGCTACGAGCAGTACTTC
TRBJ1-2 | 15 | - | TRBV29-1 | - | CSVERIVQSGDGYTF | TGCAGCGTTGAGAGGATTGTCCAGAGCGGAGATGGCTACACCTTC
TRBJ2-2 | 14 | - | TRBV6-1 | few | CASSVLSDTGELFF | TGTGCCAGCAGTGTCCTTAGCGACACCGGGGAGCTGTTTTTT
TRBJ1-5 | 13 | - | TRBV5-1 | - | CASSLGSNQPQHF | TGCGCCAGCAGTCTTGGCTCCAATCAGCCCCAGCATTTT
TRBJ2-3 | 17 | - | TRBV2 | once | CASSEAPGLSSTDTQYF | TGTGCCAGCAGTGAAGCCCCGGGACTCTCTAGCACAGATACGCAGTATTTT
TRBJ2-7 | 16 | TRBD2 | TRBV5-5 | - | CASSLADLAGAYEQYF | TGTGCCAGCAGCTTGGCCGATCTAGCGGGAGCCTACGAGCAGTACTTC
TRBJ1-3 | 15 | - | TRBV19 | - | CASTDNRPTGNTIYF | TGTGCCAGTACCGACAACCGGCCAACTGGAAACACCATATATTTT
TRBJ1-5 | 13 | - | TRBV6-6 | - | CASSYIPSQPQHF | TGTGCCAGCAGTTATATCCCCTCGCAGCCCCAGCATTTT
TRBJ1-4 | 14 | - | TRBV27 | once | CASSQRTDNEKLFF | TGTGCCAGCAGTCAACGGACAGATAATGAAAAACTGTTTTTT
TRBJ2-7 | 15 | - | TRBV5-1 | - | CASSLRSPKGYEQYF | TGCGCCAGCAGCTTGCGGAGCCCCAAGGGGTACGAGCAGTACTTC
TRBJ2-7 | 15 | TRBD1 | TRBV5-1 | - | CASSSDRGFSYEQYF | TGCGCCAGCAGCTCCGACAGGGGGTTCTCCTACGAGCAGTACTTC
TRBJ2-1 | 14 | TRBD1 | TRBV9 | - | CASGRDSSYNEQFF | TGTGCCAGCGGCCGGGACAGCTCCTACAATGAGCAGTTCTTC
TRBJ1-5 | 15 | TRBD1 | TRBV28 | - | CASRGGDRGNQPQHF | TGTGCCAGCAGGGGGGGGGACAGGGGGAATCAGCCCCAGCATTTT
TRBJ2-1 | 16 | TRBD1 | TRBV7-2 | once | CASSLRGTGERPEQFF | TGTGCCAGCAGCTTAAGGGGGACAGGGGAAAGACCTGAGCAGTTCTTC
TRBJ1-3 | 15 | TRBD1 | TRBV11-2 | - | CASSSPGTAGNTIYF | TGTGCCAGCAGCTCGCCCGGGACAGCTGGAAACACCATATATTTT
TRBJ2-7 | 15 | - | TRBV2 | once | CASSERQGFYYEQYF | TGTGCCAGCAGTGAAAGGCAGGGTTTCTACTACGAGCAGTACTTC
TRBJ1-1 | 15 | - | TRBV4-2 | - | CASSQDWGRSTEAFF | TGTGCCAGCAGCCAAGATTGGGGGCGCTCCACTGAAGCTTTCTTT
TRBJ2-7 | 14 | - | TRBV11-3 | - | CASSLGGGSYEQYF | TGTGCCAGCAGCTTGGGAGGGGGCTCCTACGAGCAGTACTTC
TRBJ1-2 | 16 | TRBD1 | TRBV5-1 | - | CASSLIGTGANYGYTF | TGCGCCAGCAGCTTGATAGGGACAGGGGCTAACTATGGCTACACCTTC
TRBJ2-5 | 14 | TRBD1 | TRBV6-1 | - | CASSGGQGLETQYF | TGTGCCAGCAGTGGAGGACAGGGGTTAGAGACCCAGTACTTC
TRBJ2-1 | 13 | - | TRBV27 | - | CASSTRGDNEQFF | TGTGCCAGCAGTACCAGGGGGGACAATGAGCAGTTCTTC
TRBJ2-7 | 18 | TRBD2 | TRBV7-2 | - | CASSYRGGGVPSSYEQYF | TGTGCCAGCAGCTATCGCGGCGGGGGGGTTCCGAGCTCCTACGAGCAGTACTTC
TRBJ2-1 | 13 | - | TRBV18 | once | CASSRSSYNEQFF | TGTGCCAGCTCACGGAGCTCCTACAATGAGCAGTTCTTC
TRBJ2-7 | 14 | - | TRBV5-1 | - | CASSLKGSSYEQYF | TGCGCCAGCAGCTTGAAAGGGAGCTCCTACGAGCAGTACTTC
TRBJ1-2 | 15 | TRBD1 | TRBV7-9 | once | CASSLERRDRAGYTF | TGTGCCAGCAGCTTAGAACGGCGTGACAGGGCTGGCTACACCTTC